These 23 T cell receptor beta chains were all obtained from the same sample, sequenced in a study of shared clonotypes between healthy human individuals. The table came from immunoSEQ multiplex PCR; TCRdb's copy has only in-frame clones and leaves some out. Here the sample spans about 470,000 clones, 75% to 85% being singletons. The sequencing input was PBMCs. These receptors came from a woman in her forties in good health. Some clones in this sample may be carry-over from other donors' samples.

This clone was observed a single time. The rearrangement uses TRBV2 and TRBJ2-1; D possibly uses TRBD1 or TRBD2 (5 bases each). From germline, CDR1 is SNHLY and CDR2 FYNNEI. With 7 bases removed from V and 3 bases from J, the gap between germline ends came to 7 bases. The CDR3 spans 12 residues. The CDR3 is CASNGGYNEQFF. In DNA form, the CDR3 reads TGTGCCAGCAATGGGGGCTACAATGAGCAGTTCTTC.

The CDR3, as DNA: TGTGCCAGTAGCTCTAGCGGGGCTAGCACAGATACGCAGTATTTT. The encoded protein is CASSSSGASTDTQYF. The rearrangement joins TRBV19 to TRBJ2-3; 9 positions match TRBD2. The CDR3 spans 15 residues. V gave up 6 bases and J gave up 0 bases; unmatched junction bases: 4. The germline CDR1 and CDR2 sequences are LNHDA and SQIVND (reference sequence).

This clone was counted many times. V and J are TRBV27 and TRBJ2-7; 10 nucleotides align to TRBD2. V shed 5 bases, J shed 5 bases, and the junction held 9 bases outside the gene matches. CDR1 is MNHEY, CDR2 SMNVEV, per germline (reference sequence). This CDR3 region has 15 residues. CDR3 residues: CASSTKREGPHEQYF. The CDR3, as DNA: TGTGCCAGCAGTACCAAGCGGGAGGGCCCCCACGAGCAGTACTTC.

The chain carries TRBV10-3 and TRBJ2-1, with D perhaps being TRBD1 or TRBD2 (5 bases each). This CDR3 is built from 14 residues. Germline V CDR1 and CDR2: ENHRY, SYGVKD. Trimming left V 4 bases short and J 1 base short, with 8 bases between. The CDR3 DNA follows: TGTGCCATCAGTGCCGGGACGTCCTACAATGAGCAGTTCTTC. It specifies CAISAGTSYNEQFF.

The chain carries TRBV7-8 and TRBJ1-2; D not certain. Trimming shortened V by 1 base and J by 4 bases, and 10 bases separated the two germline ends. The CDR3 contains 14 residues. Germline CDR1 is SGHVS and CDR2 is FQNEAQ. The CDR3 DNA reads as TGTGCCAGCAGCTTAGATGGGCTCGGCTATGGCTACACCTTC. Translated, it gives CASSLDGLGYGYTF.

The chain is built from TRBV19 and TRBJ2-3; D might be TRBD2 (6 bases). The CDR3 has 17 residues. CDR1 is LNHDA, CDR2 SQIVND, per germline (reference sequence). V was shortened by 3 bases and J by 4 bases, with 20 bases between the two germline ends. CDR3 DNA sequence: TGTGCCAGTAGTATCACCCCCGGGGGTCGCTTACCAGATACGCAGTATTTT. This translates into CASSITPGGRLPDTQYF.

This chain connects TRBV5-1 to TRBJ2-7, with a tentative D call TRBD1 (5 bases). Germline values: CDR1 SGHRS, CDR2 YFSETQ. Trimming cost V 4 bases and J 1 base, with 9 bases left between them. The CDR3 length is 13 residues. CDR3 DNA: TGCGCCAGCAGCACACCAGGGTCCTACGAGCAGTACTTC. Its translation: CASSTPGSYEQYF.

The chain couples TRBV27 to TRBJ2-7; possible D gene TRBD2, 5 bases. This CDR3 has 13 residues. Germline CDR1 is MNHEY and CDR2 is SMNVEV (reference sequence). V gave up 6 bases and J gave up 6 bases, with 15 bases separating them. The CDR3 bases are TGTGCCAGCAGCCGTACTAGTATCGGCGAGCAGTACTTC. Its translation: CASSRTSIGEQYF.

The V call is TRBV5-1, the J call TRBJ1-5, with a weak D call TRBD1 (5 bases). This CDR3 spans 14 amino acids. Trimming took off 2 bases at V and 3 bases at J, with 9 bases between the two ends. Germline loops: CDR1 SGHRS, CDR2 YFSETQ. The CDR3: CASSLSGDNQPQHF. The CDR3 region has the DNA TGCGCCAGCAGCTTATCGGGGGACAATCAGCCCCAGCATTTT. Full variable domain (outside the CDR3, taken from reference TRBV5-1 and TRBJ1-5): KAGVTQTPRYLIKTRGQQVTLSCSPISGHRSVSWYQQTPGQGLQFLFEYFSETQRNKGNFPGRFSGRQFSNSRSEMNVSTLELGDSALYLCASSLSGDNQPQHFGDGTRLSIL.

The chain links TRBV6-1 to TRBJ2-7, with D perhaps TRBD2 (6 bases). From germline, CDR1 is MNHNS and CDR2 SASEGT. The CDR3 extends over 14 amino acids. Trimming stripped 4 bases from V and 0 bases from J, with 10 bases between. The CDR3: CASSGTTGSYEQYF. In DNA, the CDR3 is TGTGCCAGCAGTGGGACTACCGGCTCCTACGAGCAGTACTTC.

J is TRBJ2-7 and V is TRBV28; unclear D gene. CDR3 length: 11 amino acids. Germline loops: CDR1 MDHEN, CDR2 SYDVKM. V lost 6 bases, J lost 3 bases, and 6 bases lay in between. The CDR3 loop reads CASSTYYEQYF. DNA of the CDR3: TGTGCCAGCAGCACATACTACGAGCAGTACTTC.

J is TRBJ2-3 and V is TRBV28; 10 nucleotides agree with TRBD1. The trim removed 4 bases at V and 6 bases at J, leaving 4 bases unmatched. The CDR3 loop spans 14 amino acids. Germline V gene data show CDR1 as MDHEN and CDR2 as SYDVKM. CDR3 region: CASSSGTGVDTQYF. The CDR3 region has the DNA TGTGCCAGCAGTTCAGGGACAGGGGTGGATACGCAGTATTTT.

In its sample, this clone was seen a few times. This chain joins TRBV6-6 and TRBJ2-1; D may be TRBD1 (5 bases). The germline gives CDR1 MNHNY, CDR2 SVGAGI (reference sequence). The CDR3 spans 15 residues. Trimming removed 2 bases from V and 6 bases from J, with 14 bases in between. CDR3 region: CASSYRGSWANEQFF. In nucleotides, the CDR3 is TGTGCCAGCAGTTACAGGGGATCCTGGGCCAATGAGCAGTTCTTC.

This chain connects TRBV28 to TRBJ2-7; tentatively, D is TRBD2 (6 bases). Per the germline V gene, CDR1 is MDHEN and CDR2 is SYDVKM. This CDR3 contains 11 residues. V was trimmed by 7 bases and J by 7 bases, leaving 11 bases between them. The CDR3 sequence: CASTGVGEQYF. The DNA of the CDR3 is TGTGCCAGCACGGGGGTTGGGGAGCAGTACTTC.

V is TRBV18 and J is TRBJ2-7; D is tentatively TRBD1 or TRBD2 (5 bases each). The CDR3 length is 14 residues. The V gene's germline CDR1 is KGHSH and CDR2 LQKENI. The V gene lost 2 bases and the J gene lost 3 bases, with 11 bases spanning the gap. The CDR3 coding sequence is TGTGCCAGCTCACCAGGGACCAAATTCTACGAGCAGTACTTC. Its protein product is CASSPGTKFYEQYF. Filled out from reference TRBV18 and TRBJ2-7, the complete variable domain reads NAGVMQNPRHLVRRRGQEARLRCSPMKGHSHVYWYRQLPEEGLKFMVYLQKENIIDESGMPKERFSAEFPKEGPSILRIQQVVRGDSAAYFCASSPGTKFYEQYFGPGTRLTVT.

In its sample, this clone was seen a few times. The V gene is TRBV5-1, the J gene TRBJ1-1, with 10 nucleotides matching TRBD1. Per the germline V gene, CDR1 is SGHRS and CDR2 is YFSETQ. The CDR3 is made up of 15 amino acids. V shed 0 bases and J 6 bases; nucleotides not matched to a gene: 5. CDR3 residues: CASSLAPGQGSEAFF. The CDR3, as DNA: TGCGCCAGCAGCTTGGCACCGGGACAGGGGTCTGAAGCTTTCTTT.

This clone was observed a handful of times. V is TRBV5-1 and J is TRBJ2-7; 7 nucleotides match TRBD1. The CDR3 has 14 amino acids. Germline-derived CDR1 and CDR2 are SGHRS and YFSETQ. The J segment lost 7 bases and the V segment lost 4 bases, leaving 11 bases of the junction unmatched. The CDR3 DNA reads TGCGCCAGCAGCCCTACCAGACAGGGTTGGGAGCAGTACTTC. Translating gives CASSPTRQGWEQYF. Using reference TRBV5-1 and TRBJ2-7 for the parts outside the CDR3, the full variable domain is KAGVTQTPRYLIKTRGQQVTLSCSPISGHRSVSWYQQTPGQGLQFLFEYFSETQRNKGNFPGRFSGRQFSNSRSEMNVSTLELGDSALYLCASSPTRQGWEQYFGPGTRLTVT.

This chain joins TRBV5-1 and TRBJ1-1, with a weak D call TRBD1 (5 bases). The CDR3 consists of 15 residues. Trimming removed 4 bases from V and 1 base from J, with 14 bases in between. CDR1 is SGHRS, CDR2 YFSETQ, per germline. This CDR3 reads CASSPTGPQNTEAFF. In nucleotides, the CDR3 is TGCGCCAGCAGCCCTACGGGACCGCAGAACACTGAAGCTTTCTTT.

The chain combines TRBV27 with TRBJ2-3, with 10 bases matching TRBD2. Germline V lookup: CDR1 MNHEY, CDR2 SMNVEV (reference sequence). The CDR3 has 15 amino acids. V lost 7 bases to trimming and J lost 5 bases; unmatched junction nucleotides: 9. The CDR3 region is CASIKAGGHGDTQYF. CDR3 nucleotides: TGTGCCAGCATCAAAGCGGGAGGGCATGGAGATACGCAGTATTTT.

The rearrangement joins TRBV5-1 to TRBJ2-2; TRBD1 agrees at 8 bases. J gave up 7 bases and V 2 bases, and 7 bases lay outside the gene matches. Looked up from germline, CDR1 is SGHRS and CDR2 is YFSETQ. The CDR3 is made up of 15 amino acids. The CDR3 nucleotides are TGCGCCAGCAGCTTTCAGGGGGCGGTCGGCGGGGAGCTGTTTTTT. It is translated as CASSFQGAVGGELFF. Using reference TRBV5-1 and TRBJ2-2 for the parts outside the CDR3, the full variable domain is KAGVTQTPRYLIKTRGQQVTLSCSPISGHRSVSWYQQTPGQGLQFLFEYFSETQRNKGNFPGRFSGRQFSNSRSEMNVSTLELGDSALYLCASSFQGAVGGELFFGEGSRLTVL.

The chain employs TRBV6-1 and TRBJ2-3; D tentatively fits TRBD1 or TRBD2 (6 bases each). Per germline, CDR1 MNHNS and CDR2 SASEGT. Trimming removed 2 bases at V and 1 base at J, with 16 bases between. CDR3 length equals 17 residues. In DNA, the CDR3 is TGTGCCAGCAGTGAACGGCCTACGGGGGCGGGCACAGATACGCAGTATTTT. Its translation is CASSERPTGAGTDTQYF.

The gene calls are TRBV28 and TRBJ2-7; no clear D. Germline lookup yields CDR1 MDHEN and CDR2 SYDVKM. The CDR3 runs 14 residues. V was cut by 2 bases and J by 3 bases, with 11 bases left in between. The CDR3 loop is CASSLPRWGYEQYF. CDR3 DNA: TGTGCCAGCAGTTTACCCCGGTGGGGCTACGAGCAGTACTTC.

The J gene is TRBJ1-1, the V gene TRBV19; tentatively, D is TRBD1 (5 bases). The germline gives CDR1 LNHDA, CDR2 SQIVND (reference sequence). The CDR3 runs 13 residues. V was clipped by 5 bases and J by 5 bases, with 12 bases between them. DNA of the CDR3: TGTGCCAGTAGTGAGGGGTTAGGGACTGAAGCTTTCTTT. Encoded protein: CASSEGLGTEAFF. The complete variable domain, with remaining parts taken from reference TRBV19 and TRBJ1-1, reads DGGITQSPKYLFRKEGQNVTLSCEQNLNHDAMYWYRQDPGQGLRLIYYSQIVNDFQKGDIAEGYSVSREKKESFPLTVTSAQKNPTAFYLCASSEGLGTEAFFGQGTRLTVV.